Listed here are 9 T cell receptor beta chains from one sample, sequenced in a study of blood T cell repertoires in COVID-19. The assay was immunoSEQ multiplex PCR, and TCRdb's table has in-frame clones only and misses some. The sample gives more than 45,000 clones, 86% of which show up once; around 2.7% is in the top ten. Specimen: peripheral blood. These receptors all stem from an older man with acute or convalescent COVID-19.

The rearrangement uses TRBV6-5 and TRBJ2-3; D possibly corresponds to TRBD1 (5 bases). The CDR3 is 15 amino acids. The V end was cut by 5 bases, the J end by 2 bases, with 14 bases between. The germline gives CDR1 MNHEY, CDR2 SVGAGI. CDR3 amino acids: CASSPGFAPTDTQYF. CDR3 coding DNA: TGTGCCAGCAGTCCAGGGTTCGCCCCCACAGATACGCAGTATTTT.

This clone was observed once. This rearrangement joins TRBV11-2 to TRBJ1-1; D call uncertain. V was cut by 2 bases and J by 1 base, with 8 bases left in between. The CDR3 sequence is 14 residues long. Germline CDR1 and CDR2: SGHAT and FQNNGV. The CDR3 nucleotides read TGTGCCAGCAGCTTAAATACTTGGAACACTGAAGCTTTCTTT. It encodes CASSLNTWNTEAFF.

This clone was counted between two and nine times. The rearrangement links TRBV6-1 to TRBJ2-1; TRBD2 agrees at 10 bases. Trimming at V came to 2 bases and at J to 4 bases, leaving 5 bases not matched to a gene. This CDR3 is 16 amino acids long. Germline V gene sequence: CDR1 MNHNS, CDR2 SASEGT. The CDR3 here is CASSELASGGYNEQFF. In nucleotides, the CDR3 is TGTGCCAGCAGTGAATTAGCTAGCGGGGGATACAATGAGCAGTTCTTC.

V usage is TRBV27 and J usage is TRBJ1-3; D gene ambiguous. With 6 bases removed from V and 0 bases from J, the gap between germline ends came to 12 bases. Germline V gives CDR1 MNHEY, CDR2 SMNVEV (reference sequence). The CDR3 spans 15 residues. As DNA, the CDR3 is TGTGCCAGCAGCCCCAGATTCCCCTCTGGAAACACCATATATTTT. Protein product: CASSPRFPSGNTIYF.

This CDR3 reads CSASSRGGIAKNIQYF. The CDR3 nucleotides read TGCAGTGCTAGTTCTCGCGGGGGTATAGCCAAAAACATTCAGTACTTC. The J gene is TRBJ2-4, the V gene TRBV20-1; 7 nucleotides align to TRBD2. Germline V lookup: CDR1 DFQATT, CDR2 SNEGSKA (reference sequence). There are 16 residues in the CDR3. V lost 3 bases, J lost 0 bases, and 8 bases stayed unmatched.

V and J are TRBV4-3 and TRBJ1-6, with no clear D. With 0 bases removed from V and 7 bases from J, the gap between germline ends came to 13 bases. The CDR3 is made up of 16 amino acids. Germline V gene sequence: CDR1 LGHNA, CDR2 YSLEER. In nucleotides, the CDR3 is TGCGCCAGCAGCCAAGAGAGTTTGCTAGGCAATTCACCCCTCCACTTT. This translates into CASSQESLLGNSPLHF.

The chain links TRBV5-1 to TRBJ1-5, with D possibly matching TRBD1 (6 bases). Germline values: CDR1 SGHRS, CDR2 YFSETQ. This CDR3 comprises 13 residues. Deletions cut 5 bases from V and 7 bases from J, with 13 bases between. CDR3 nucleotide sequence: TGCGCCAGCAGACCAGGGGAAGAACAGCCCCAGCATTTT. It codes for CASRPGEEQPQHF.

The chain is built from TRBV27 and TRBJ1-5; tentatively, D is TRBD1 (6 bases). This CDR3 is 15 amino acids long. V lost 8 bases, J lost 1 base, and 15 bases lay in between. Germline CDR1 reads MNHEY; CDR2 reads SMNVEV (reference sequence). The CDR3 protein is CASDLGQGSNQPQHF. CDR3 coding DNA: TGTGCCAGCGACCTAGGGCAGGGGAGCAATCAGCCCCAGCATTTT.

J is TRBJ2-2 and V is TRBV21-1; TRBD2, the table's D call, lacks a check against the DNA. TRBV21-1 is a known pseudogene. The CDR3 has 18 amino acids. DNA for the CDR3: TGTGCCAGCAGCCGTGGGCGGGGAACAGCTTATGGTTCCGGGGAGCTGTTTTTT. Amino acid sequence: CASSRGRGTAYGSGELFF.